These 27 T cell receptor beta chains were sequenced from one sample in a study of shared clonotypes between healthy human individuals. Naive CD8 cells lacked CD45RO and underwent positive selection for CCR7, leaving out terminally differentiated effector memory CD45RA+ cells. Using immunoSEQ multiplex PCR, the repertoire was profiled, and TCRdb retains in-frame clones only, with some absent. The repertoire holds hundreds of thousands of clones, with 96% as singletons. The sequenced sample consisted of naive CD8+ T cells sorted from blood. Every receptor here comes from a woman in her twenties or thirties in good health.

The rearrangement links TRBV9 to TRBJ2-1; D unclear. Germline V gene sequence: CDR1 SGDLS, CDR2 YYNGEE. This CDR3 contains 15 residues. The germline V and J ends were trimmed by 0 bases and 4 bases, with 11 bases remaining between them. CDR3 DNA: TGTGCCAGCAGCGTAGGAAGAGCCGAATACAATGAGCAGTTCTTC. This gives the protein CASSVGRAEYNEQFF.

This rearrangement joins TRBV11-3 to TRBJ2-2, with D possibly TRBD2 on 6 matching bases. The CDR3 extends over 13 amino acids. The V gene lost 5 bases and the J gene lost 8 bases, with 12 bases spanning the gap. Germline CDR1 and CDR2: SGHNT and YENEEA. CDR3 sequence reads: CASSATRSGELFF. The CDR3 region has the DNA TGTGCCAGCAGCGCGACTAGGTCGGGGGAGCTGTTTTTT.

This sequence joins TRBV15 and TRBJ2-3; no definite D call. V lost 2 bases to trimming and J lost 2 bases, with 5 bases between them. This CDR3 has 13 residues. In germline, CDR1 is LNHNV, CDR2 YYDKDF (reference sequence). CDR3 loop: CATSRYTTDTQYF. CDR3 bases: TGTGCCACCAGCAGATACACCACAGATACGCAGTATTTT.

CDR3 DNA sequence: TGTGCCAGCGGACCCGGGTTCGGGTACTACAATGAGCAGTTCTTC. Protein product: CASGPGFGYYNEQFF. This sequence joins TRBV27 and TRBJ2-1; D gene ambiguous. CDR1 and CDR2 (germline): MNHEY, SMNVEV (reference sequence). This CDR3 comprises 15 residues. V was clipped by 8 bases and J by 3 bases, with 17 bases between them.

The genes are TRBV7-9 and TRBJ2-3, with 9 bases identical to TRBD2. Germline V gene data show CDR1 as SEHNR and CDR2 as FQNEAQ (reference sequence). The J segment lost 3 bases and the V segment lost 5 bases, leaving 15 bases of the junction unmatched. The CDR3 spans 18 residues. CDR3 sequence (DNA): TGTGCCAGCAGCGGAATGCGTAGCGGGAGTTTAGGGACAGATACGCAGTATTTT. Translated, it gives CASSGMRSGSLGTDTQYF.

The chain carries TRBV11-2 and TRBJ2-7; perhaps D is TRBD1 or TRBD2 (5 bases each). The germline CDR1 and CDR2 sequences are SGHAT and FQNNGV. The CDR3 has 14 residues. Between the trimmed V and J ends, which lost 3 bases and 2 bases, there was a span of 11 bases. For the CDR3, the DNA is TGTGCCAGCAGCTTCCGGGACGTAGCCTACGAGCAGTACTTC. Translation: CASSFRDVAYEQYF. The whole variable domain, remainder taken from reference TRBV11-2 and TRBJ2-7, is EAGVAQSPRYKIIEKRQSVAFWCNPISGHATLYWYQQILGQGPKLLIQFQNNGVVDDSQLPKDRFSAERLKGVDSTLKIQPAKLEDSAVYLCASSFRDVAYEQYFGPGTRLTVT.

This clone is a singleton in its sample. The chain employs TRBV11-2 and TRBJ2-7; maybe TRBD2 (6 bases). V lost 4 bases and J lost 3, with 16 bases in between. CDR1 is SGHAT and CDR2 is FQNNGV in the germline V gene. The CDR3 loop spans 15 amino acids. The DNA of the CDR3 is TGTGCCAGCAGCTCTAGTTGGGGGGAGCTCTACGAGCAGTACTTC. Protein: CASSSSWGELYEQYF.

This rearrangement joins TRBV4-1 to TRBJ1-2; D gene ambiguous. CDR3 size: 13 residues. Trimming left V 0 bases short and J 6 bases short, with 8 bases between. CDR1 MGHRA and CDR2 YSYEKL come from the germline V gene. The chain's CDR3 is CASSQDLEDGYTF. The CDR3 nucleotides read TGCGCCAGCAGCCAAGATTTGGAGGATGGCTACACCTTC.

This chain uses TRBV5-6 with TRBJ2-1, with 11 bases that match TRBD2. Trimming took 4 bases from V and 9 from J; bases not matched to a gene: 3. CDR1 and CDR2 from the germline V gene are SGHDT and YYEEEE. The CDR3 is 13 amino acids. The CDR3 protein is CASSLTSGGEQFF. Here the CDR3 DNA reads TGTGCCAGCAGCCTAACTAGCGGGGGTGAGCAGTTCTTC.

Here the CDR3 DNA reads TGTGCCAGCAGCTTAGACCCGGGGAGCTCCTACGAGCAGTACTTC. The encoded protein is CASSLDPGSSYEQYF. The J gene is TRBJ2-7, the V gene TRBV11-2; TRBD2 might be the D (5 bases). Germline lookup yields CDR1 SGHAT and CDR2 FQNNGV. Trimming pared 0 bases from V and 0 bases from J, leaving 9 bases between. This CDR3 spans 15 amino acids.

The chain recombines TRBV4-1 with TRBJ1-4, with D possibly matching TRBD1 (6 bases). The CDR3 runs 16 residues. Trimming took off 0 bases at V and 4 bases at J, with 12 bases between the two ends. Germline V CDR1 and CDR2: MGHRA, YSYEKL. For the CDR3, the DNA is TGCGCCAGCAGCCAAGAATTGGGACACCTTAATGAAAAACTGTTTTTT. It translates to CASSQELGHLNEKLFF.

The chain combines TRBV7-7 with TRBJ2-1, with D maybe TRBD2 (5 bases). Germline-derived CDR1 and CDR2 are SSHAT and FNYEAQ (reference sequence). This CDR3 has 14 amino acids. V was shortened by 1 base and J by 4 bases, with 8 bases between the two germline ends. The CDR3 region has the DNA TGTGCCAGCAGCTTAGTCGGGAATTACAATGAGCAGTTCTTC. It encodes CASSLVGNYNEQFF.

The gene calls are TRBV20-1 and TRBJ1-2; D is unclear. This CDR3 is 10 amino acids long. V lost 5 bases and J lost 5, with 6 bases in between. Germline lookup yields CDR1 DFQATT and CDR2 SNEGSKA (reference sequence). The CDR3 sequence: CSALTYGYTF. The CDR3 region has the DNA TGCAGTGCTTTAACATATGGCTACACCTTC.

The chain carries TRBV11-2 and TRBJ1-3; 10 bases match TRBD1. Per the germline V gene, CDR1 is SGHAT and CDR2 is FQNNGV. After removal of 5 bases from V and 9 bases from J, the junction contained 7 bases not matched to a gene. The CDR3 is 14 residues long. The CDR3 DNA reads as TGTGCCAGCAGCCCTCCGGGACAGGGGATCACCATATATTTT. Its protein product is CASSPPGQGITIYF.

For this clone: The same CDR3 arises from other DNA sequences in this sample as well. The chain combines TRBV9 with TRBJ2-2; D possibly uses TRBD1 or TRBD2 (5 bases each). Trimming removed 0 bases at V and 4 bases at J, with 7 bases between. Germline assignment: CDR1 SGDLS and CDR2 YYNGEE. The CDR3 runs to 14 residues. CDR3 sequence reads: CASSVGGTTGELFF. The CDR3 DNA is TGTGCCAGCAGCGTAGGAGGGACCACCGGGGAGCTGTTTTTT.

The chain joins TRBV5-4 to TRBJ2-7; the D is unclear. V dropped 4 bases and J dropped 2 bases, with 19 bases sitting between them. CDR1 and CDR2 (germline): SGHNT, YYREEE (reference sequence). The CDR3 has 16 amino acids. The CDR3 nucleotides are TGTGCCAGCAGCACAGACTCGGGTCTCTTCCCCTACGAGCAGTACTTC. Translation: CASSTDSGLFPYEQYF.

The chain employs TRBV19 and TRBJ2-1; a possible D gene is TRBD2 (6 bases). CDR1 LNHDA and CDR2 SQIVND come from the germline V gene (reference sequence). The V gene lost 7 bases and the J gene lost 5 bases, with 18 bases spanning the gap. The CDR3 consists of 15 residues. Written as DNA, the CDR3 is TGTGCCAGTACCGTCGTAGCGGCCCCCAACAATGAGCAGTTCTTC. Its translation: CASTVVAAPNNEQFF.

This clone has only one observation. This sequence joins TRBV11-2 and TRBJ2-6; tentative D call: TRBD1 (6 bases). V was trimmed by 2 bases and J by 0 bases, leaving 8 bases between them. Germline V gene sequence: CDR1 SGHAT, CDR2 FQNNGV. The CDR3 is 16 residues long. CDR3 nucleotides: TGTGCCAGCAGCTTATTCAGGGGCTCTGGGGCCAACGTCCTGACTTTC. Protein product: CASSLFRGSGANVLTF.

This clone was recorded once. The J gene is TRBJ2-2, the V gene TRBV28; 10 positions agree with TRBD1. The CDR3 length is 14 residues. CDR1 and CDR2 (germline): MDHEN, SYDVKM. V lost 6 bases to trimming and J lost 5 bases; unmatched junction nucleotides: 3. CDR3 loop: CASRTGGYTGELFF. The CDR3 nucleotides read TGTGCCAGCAGGACAGGGGGCTATACCGGGGAGCTGTTTTTT.

This clone was detected a few times. This chain joins TRBV27 and TRBJ1-1, with D unclear. The CDR3 covers 17 residues. With 3 bases removed from V and 4 bases from J, the gap between germline ends came to 21 bases. Germline CDR1 MNHEY, CDR2 SMNVEV (reference sequence). The CDR3 coding sequence is TGTGCCAGCAGTTTGACTCACCGGGCTCCCCTAGGCACTGAAGCTTTCTTT. As protein: CASSLTHRAPLGTEAFF.

V gene TRBV7-9 combines with J gene TRBJ1-4; 7 nucleotides match TRBD1. The CDR3 contains 13 residues. Per germline, CDR1 SEHNR and CDR2 FQNEAQ (reference sequence). Unmatched junction bases numbered 4, after V lost 8 bases and J lost 4 bases. The CDR3 loop is CASGTENNEKLFF. CDR3 nucleotides: TGTGCCAGCGGGACAGAGAATAATGAAAAACTGTTTTTT.

This chain links TRBV4-1 with TRBJ1-2, with D unresolved. With 5 bases removed from V and 4 bases from J, the gap between germline ends came to 14 bases. Germline CDR1 reads MGHRA; CDR2 reads YSYEKL. The CDR3 spans 14 residues. CDR3 sequence (DNA): TGCGCCAGCAGCGCCGGACTCCTAATCTATGGCTACACCTTC. Its protein is CASSAGLLIYGYTF.

This clone was picked up one time. CDR3 bases: TGTGCCAGCAGCTCGACAGGGTCTAGGGGCGAGCAGTACTTC. Residues: CASSSTGSRGEQYF. The V gene is TRBV5-4, the J gene TRBJ2-7; 7 bases agree with TRBD1. There are 14 residues in the CDR3. V gave up 3 bases and J gave up 6 bases; unmatched junction bases: 9. Germline CDR1 SGHNT, CDR2 YYREEE (reference sequence).

Concerning this clone: The identical CDR3 is also encoded by other nucleotide sequences in the sample. The chain is built from TRBV7-9 and TRBJ2-7; D call uncertain. V shed 2 bases and J shed 3 bases, with 2 bases lying between them. There are 11 residues in the CDR3. Germline loops: CDR1 SEHNR, CDR2 FQNEAQ (reference sequence). The DNA for the CDR3 is TGTGCCAGCAGCTTACTCTACGAGCAGTACTTC. Amino acid sequence: CASSLLYEQYF.

This rearrangement joins TRBV25-1 to TRBJ2-5; a possible D gene is TRBD2 (6 bases). Germline loops: CDR1 MGHDK, CDR2 SYGVNS. V lost 2 bases and J 12 bases, leaving 16 bases between the germline ends. The CDR3 totals 13 residues. DNA for the CDR3: TGTGCCAGCAGTGAAGGAAGTAGACTAGACGAGTACTTC. It yields the protein CASSEGSRLDEYF.

The chain couples TRBV11-1 to TRBJ2-3; D remains unclear. The CDR3 is 14 amino acids. Trimming took off 5 bases at V and 2 bases at J, with 11 bases between the two ends. Germline CDR1 reads SGHAT; CDR2 reads FQDESV (reference sequence). The CDR3 region has the DNA TGTGCCAGCAGCCCCGGCTGGGCCACAGATACGCAGTATTTT. It yields the protein CASSPGWATDTQYF. The variable domain in full, completed from reference TRBV11-1 and TRBJ2-3, reads EAEVAQSPRYKITEKSQAVAFWCDPISGHATLYWYRQILGQGPELLVQFQDESVVDDSQLPKDRFSAERLKGVDSTLKIQPAELGDSAMYLCASSPGWATDTQYFGPGTRLTVL.

The rearrangement uses TRBV6-1 and TRBJ2-7; weak D call: TRBD1 (6 bases). V was trimmed by 5 bases and J by 7 bases, leaving 15 bases between them. Germline lookup yields CDR1 MNHNS and CDR2 SASEGT. The CDR3 spans 13 residues. The CDR3 DNA reads TGTGCCAGCAGTCCATTGTCAACAGGGGAGCAGTACTTC. Amino acid sequence: CASSPLSTGEQYF.